A single sample gave rise to the 17 T cell receptor beta chains below, sequenced in a study of cytomegalovirus exposure and HLA in healthy donors. The study ran its PCR with 60 Vbeta and 13 Jbeta primers. The method was immunoSEQ multiplex PCR; TCRdb's version includes in-frame clones alone and lacks a portion of them. Counted here are some 200,000 clones, more than 75% occurring once; the ten biggest clones make up 0.2% to 0.3%. Sequences were obtained from PBMCs. All receptors come from a girl less than two years old in good health and CMV-seronegative.

The rearrangement joins TRBV5-5 to TRBJ2-1; weak D call: TRBD1 (5 bases). Trimming shortened V by 0 bases and J by 1 base, and 8 bases separated the two germline ends. Per the germline V gene, CDR1 is SGHKS and CDR2 is YYEKEE (reference sequence). The CDR3 sequence is 15 residues long. The CDR3 region has the DNA TGTGCCAGCAGCTTGGGGGGCAGTTCCTACAATGAGCAGTTCTTC. Translation gives CASSLGGSSYNEQFF.

A single count supports this clone. This chain joins TRBV7-2 and TRBJ2-1; no firm D call. CDR1 and CDR2 (germline): SGHTA, FQGNSA. The V end lost 1 base, the J end lost 9 bases, and 7 bases lay between the germline ends. The length of the CDR3 is 12 residues. CDR3 sequence reads: CASSLVRFEQFF. The CDR3 DNA reads as TGTGCCAGCAGCTTAGTCAGGTTTGAGCAGTTCTTC.

V is TRBV20-1 and J is TRBJ2-7, with D perhaps TRBD2 (5 bases). The germline V gene has CDR1 DFQATT and CDR2 SNEGSKA (reference sequence). Trimming left V 3 bases short and J 9 bases short, with 9 bases between. This CDR3 spans 10 amino acids. CDR3 bases: TGCAGTGCTAGGGAGGCGGGGCAGTACTTC. It yields the protein CSAREAGQYF.

The chain employs TRBV4-2 and TRBJ1-2, with 7 bases identical to TRBD1. The CDR3 loop spans 15 amino acids. CDR1 is LGHNA, CDR2 YNFKEQ, per germline. Germline trimming cut 4 bases from V and 8 bases from J; bases unmatched to any gene: 13. The DNA of the CDR3 is TGTGCCAGCAGCCCCCGTGACAGGGTCTCTGGAGGCTACACCTTC. Residues: CASSPRDRVSGGYTF.

The table lists this clone with a few counts. The chain links TRBV9 to TRBJ2-5; possible D gene TRBD2, 6 bases. Germline values: CDR1 SGDLS, CDR2 YYNGEE. The CDR3 runs to 15 residues. Trimming shortened V by 0 bases and J by 3 bases, and 12 bases separated the two germline ends. CDR3 DNA: TGTGCCAGCAGCGTAGTAGGCGGCGGGGAAGAGACCCAGTACTTC. Its translation: CASSVVGGGEETQYF.

The chain uses TRBV29-1 and TRBJ1-4; 11 bases align to TRBD1. The ends lost 4 bases at V and 5 bases at J; junction bases unmatched: 9. The germline V gene has CDR1 SQVTM and CDR2 ANQGSEA. This CDR3 spans 16 amino acids. DNA of the CDR3: TGCAGCGTTGTAGGACAGGGGGCGGCCGAAAATGAAAAACTGTTTTTT. This encodes CSVVGQGAAENEKLFF.

This clone appeared a single time. The chain combines TRBV29-1 with TRBJ2-5; no reliable D call. Germline-derived CDR1 and CDR2 are SQVTM and ANQGSEA. Deletions cut 5 bases from V and 2 bases from J, with 9 bases between. The CDR3 is made up of 12 amino acids. The CDR3 sequence is CSVRRIQETQYF. The CDR3 DNA is TGCAGCGTTCGGCGGATTCAAGAGACCCAGTACTTC. The variable domain in full, with the rest retrieved from reference TRBV29-1 and TRBJ2-5, is SAVISQKPSRDICQRGTSLTIQCQVDSQVTMMFWYRQQPGQSLTLIATANQGSEATYESGFVIDKFPISRPNLTFSTLTVSNMSPEDSSIYLCSVRRIQETQYFGPGTRLLVL.

The chain links TRBV5-4 to TRBJ2-1; 8 bases fit TRBD2. This CDR3 spans 17 amino acids. In germline, CDR1 is SGHNT, CDR2 YYREEE (reference sequence). V lost 0 bases and J lost 2; bases outside the gene matches: 7. Here the CDR3 DNA reads TGTGCCAGCAGCTTGGGTAGCGGGGTCACTACCTACAATGAGCAGTTCTTC. Translating it yields CASSLGSGVTTYNEQFF.

The chain employs TRBV2 and TRBJ1-4; D uncertain. Germline V gene sequence: CDR1 SNHLY, CDR2 FYNNEI. The CDR3 sequence is 12 residues long. Trimming pared 4 bases from V and 12 bases from J, leaving 12 bases between. The CDR3 sequence: CASSAPTVELFF. CDR3 coding DNA: TGTGCCAGCAGTGCCCCCACGGTCGAACTGTTTTTT.

The gene calls are TRBV6-5 and TRBJ2-3; 7 bases fit TRBD2. This CDR3 contains 14 residues. Germline CDR1 reads MNHEY; CDR2 reads SVGAGI. Trimming cost V 2 bases and J 4 bases; bases outside gene matches: 3. CDR3 in amino acids: CASSYLTSADTQYF. CDR3 nucleotide sequence: TGTGCCAGCAGTTACCTAACTAGCGCAGATACGCAGTATTTT.

The chain links TRBV10-2 to TRBJ1-1, with a tentative D call TRBD1 (6 bases). The V and J ends lost 1 base and 6 bases respectively, with 12 bases between them. In germline, CDR1 is WSHSY, CDR2 SAAADI. This CDR3 is built from 14 residues. The chain's CDR3 is CASSEYREWAEAFF. The CDR3, as DNA: TGCGCCAGCAGTGAGTACAGGGAGTGGGCTGAAGCTTTCTTT.

The gene calls are TRBV5-8 and TRBJ2-5; unclear D gene. Germline CDR1 and CDR2: SGHTS and YDEGEE. The CDR3 length is 14 residues. V lost 0 bases and J 4 bases, leaving 10 bases between the germline ends. The CDR3 loop is CASSLAGSRETQYF. CDR3 nucleotides: TGTGCCAGCAGCTTGGCCGGGTCGCGAGAGACCCAGTACTTC.

The chain has TRBV4-1 and TRBJ1-5; tentative D call: TRBD1 (5 bases). The germline V gene has CDR1 MGHRA and CDR2 YSYEKL. Trimming removed 2 bases at V and 0 bases at J, with 14 bases between. This CDR3 region has 17 residues. This CDR3 is CASSQRTPSLSNQPQHF. The CDR3 DNA is TGCGCCAGCAGCCAAAGGACACCCTCCCTTAGCAATCAGCCCCAGCATTTT.

The J gene is TRBJ2-1, the V gene TRBV7-2; TRBD2 matches 7 bases. Trimming took 1 base from V and 15 from J; bases not matched to a gene: 9. The CDR3 covers 13 residues. Per germline, CDR1 SGHTA and CDR2 FQGNSA. This CDR3 is CASSLGGTKGSFF. CDR3 coding DNA: TGTGCCAGCAGCTTAGGGGGGACTAAGGGGTCGTTCTTC.

The rearrangement links TRBV19 to TRBJ1-1; weak D call: TRBD1 (5 bases). The CDR3 runs to 14 residues. The germline gives CDR1 LNHDA, CDR2 SQIVND (reference sequence). V gave up 2 bases and J gave up 4 bases, with 11 bases separating them. CDR3 region: CASSIFTGSTEAFF. Written as DNA, the CDR3 is TGTGCCAGTAGTATATTTACAGGCAGCACTGAAGCTTTCTTT.

This sequence joins TRBV15 and TRBJ2-3; TRBD1 matches at 9 bases. This CDR3 contains 15 residues. The V segment lost 4 bases and the J segment 2 bases; nucleotides outside the gene matches: 4. Germline V gives CDR1 LNHNV, CDR2 YYDKDF (reference sequence). As DNA, the CDR3 is TGTGCCACCAGCACCCTACAGGGGGCCACAGATACGCAGTATTTT. It translates to CATSTLQGATDTQYF.

This rearrangement joins TRBV7-8 to TRBJ2-1, with D perhaps matching TRBD2 (5 bases). This CDR3 has 14 residues. From germline, CDR1 is SGHVS and CDR2 FQNEAQ. With 1 base removed from V and 7 bases from J, the gap between germline ends came to 11 bases. The CDR3 sequence is CASSLVRVGNEQFF. Written as DNA, the CDR3 is TGTGCCAGCAGCTTAGTGCGGGTTGGAAATGAGCAGTTCTTC.